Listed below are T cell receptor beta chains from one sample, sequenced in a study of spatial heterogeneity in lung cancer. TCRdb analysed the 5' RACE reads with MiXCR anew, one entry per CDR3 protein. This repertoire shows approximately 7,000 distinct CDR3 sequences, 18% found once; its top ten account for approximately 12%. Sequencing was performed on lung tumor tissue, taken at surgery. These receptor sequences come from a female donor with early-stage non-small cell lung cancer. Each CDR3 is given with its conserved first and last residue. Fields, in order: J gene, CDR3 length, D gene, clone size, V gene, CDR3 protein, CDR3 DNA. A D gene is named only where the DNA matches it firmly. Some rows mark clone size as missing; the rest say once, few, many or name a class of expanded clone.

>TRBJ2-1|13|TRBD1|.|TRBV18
CASSRQGAGEQFF
TGTGCCAGCTCACGACAGGGGGCTGGTGAGCAGTTCTTC
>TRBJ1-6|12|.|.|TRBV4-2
CASSQGASPLHF
TGTGCCAGCAGCCAAGGGGCTTCACCCCTCCACTTT
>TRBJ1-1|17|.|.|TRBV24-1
CATTIYALYTGNTEAFF
TGTGCCACCACCATATACGCCCTTTACACGGGGAACACTGAAGCTTTCTTT
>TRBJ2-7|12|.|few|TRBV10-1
CASSEGSYEQYF
TGCGCCAGCAGTGAAGGCAGCTACGAGCAGTACTTC
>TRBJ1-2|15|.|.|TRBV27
CASSFRGQTNYGYTF
TGTGCCAGCAGTTTTCGAGGACAGACTAACTATGGCTACACCTTC
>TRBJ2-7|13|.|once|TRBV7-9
CASTFGWPNEQYF
TGTGCCAGCACCTTTGGGTGGCCCAACGAGCAGTACTTC
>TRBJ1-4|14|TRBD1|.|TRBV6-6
CASTEDRGVEKLFF
TGTGCCAGCACCGAGGACAGGGGAGTTGAAAAACTGTTTTTT
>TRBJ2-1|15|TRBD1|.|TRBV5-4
CATVRSQGVRQEQFF
TGTGCCACCGTAAGGAGTCAGGGGGTCCGGCAAGAGCAGTTCTTC
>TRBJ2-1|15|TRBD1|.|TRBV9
CASSETGSSYNEQFF
TGTGCCAGCAGCGAGACAGGGAGCTCCTACAATGAGCAGTTCTTC
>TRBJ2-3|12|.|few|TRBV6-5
CASSSGRDTQYF
TGTGCCAGCAGTTCGGGGCGGGATACGCAGTATTTT
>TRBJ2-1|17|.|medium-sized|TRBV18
CASSPRRAGQDYNEQFF
TGTGCCAGCTCACCCAGACGGGCAGGTCAGGACTACAATGAGCAGTTCTTC
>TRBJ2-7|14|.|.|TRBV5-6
CASSFWGRKYEQYF
TGTGCCAGCAGCTTTTGGGGGCGGAAGTACGAGCAGTACTTC
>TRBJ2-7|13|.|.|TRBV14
CASSQVAGTQQYF
TGTGCCAGCAGCCAAGTAGCAGGGACTCAGCAGTACTTC